The rows below give T cell receptor beta chains drawn from one sample of a study of beta chain features in type 1 diabetes. The data were produced by immunoSEQ multiplex PCR, yet TCRdb's version contains in-frame clones alone and is incomplete. The data contain about 900,000 clones, roughly a sixth of them singletons. Sequences were obtained from naive CD4+ T cells from blood. The receptors stem from a woman aged 18-35 years in good health. CDR3s include the opening cysteine and the closing phenylalanine or tryptophan. D genes are given only for firm matches. The size entry is marked missing in some rows and otherwise reads once, few, many or a size class.

v_call: TRBV7-9; d_call: NA; clone_size: NA; j_call: TRBJ2-7; cdr3_nt: TGTGCCAGCAGCTTAGTAGGGAGCGGGGAGCAGTACTTC; cdr3_aa: CASSLVGSGEQYF
v_call: TRBV7-9; d_call: NA; clone_size: NA; j_call: TRBJ2-7; cdr3_nt: TGTGCCAGCAGCTATCGGGGAGAAGGCGGCTCCGAGCAGTACTTC; cdr3_aa: CASSYRGEGGSEQYF
v_call: TRBV7-9; d_call: NA; clone_size: NA; j_call: TRBJ1-2; cdr3_nt: TGTGCCAGCAGCCTAGAGGGGGCTAACTATGGCTACACCTTC; cdr3_aa: CASSLEGANYGYTF
v_call: TRBV7-2; d_call: TRBD2; clone_size: few; j_call: TRBJ2-1; cdr3_nt: TGTGCCAGCAGCTTAAGAGCTAGCGGGGACACCTACAATGAGCAGTTCTTC; cdr3_aa: CASSLRASGDTYNEQFF
v_call: TRBV2; d_call: TRBD2; clone_size: few; j_call: TRBJ2-3; cdr3_nt: TGTGCCAGCAGTCCGACTAGCGGAGGGGGGTTTTATACGCAGTATTTT; cdr3_aa: CASSPTSGGGFYTQYF
v_call: TRBV6-5; d_call: TRBD1; clone_size: few; j_call: TRBJ2-7; cdr3_nt: TGTGCCAGCAACCCCACAGGGGGGCCCTACGAGCAGTACTTC; cdr3_aa: CASNPTGGPYEQYF
v_call: TRBV19; d_call: NA; clone_size: NA; j_call: TRBJ1-2; cdr3_nt: TGTGCCAGTATCCCAGGAAAGGGACCGCTCGACTATGGCTACACCTTC; cdr3_aa: CASIPGKGPLDYGYTF
v_call: TRBV5-1; d_call: TRBD1; clone_size: NA; j_call: TRBJ1-1; cdr3_nt: TGCGCCAGCAGCGGGGGGACAGGGAGTCTCTCTGGAGCTTTCTTT; cdr3_aa: CASSGGTGSLSGAFF
v_call: TRBV5-4; d_call: NA; clone_size: NA; j_call: TRBJ2-3; cdr3_nt: TGTGCCAGCAGCTTTTCCGGCAACACAGATACGCAGTATTTT; cdr3_aa: CASSFSGNTDTQYF
v_call: TRBV28; d_call: NA; clone_size: few; j_call: TRBJ2-1; cdr3_nt: TGTGCCAGCAGTTGGCCAGGGGTGATCGGCTCCTACAATGAGCAGTTCTTC; cdr3_aa: CASSWPGVIGSYNEQFF
v_call: TRBV29-1; d_call: TRBD1; clone_size: NA; j_call: TRBJ1-5; cdr3_nt: TGCAGCGCTGTCACAGGGGGCGGTCAGCCCCAGCATTTT; cdr3_aa: CSAVTGGGQPQHF
v_call: TRBV14; d_call: NA; clone_size: NA; j_call: TRBJ2-1; cdr3_nt: TGTGCCAGCAGGCATTCCGGGACCGCGGACAATGAGCAGTTCTTC; cdr3_aa: CASRHSGTADNEQFF
v_call: TRBV13; d_call: TRBD2; clone_size: NA; j_call: TRBJ2-1; cdr3_nt: TGTGCCAGCAGCTGGACTAGCGGGAGTTTCCACAATGAGCAGTTCTTC; cdr3_aa: CASSWTSGSFHNEQFF
v_call: TRBV20-1; d_call: NA; clone_size: few; j_call: TRBJ1-2; cdr3_nt: TGCAGTGCTAGAGAATTCGGCTACACCTTC; cdr3_aa: CSAREFGYTF
v_call: TRBV5-6; d_call: NA; clone_size: few; j_call: TRBJ1-1; cdr3_nt: TGTGCCAGCAGCACCGGCAGGGGAACCGGCGGAGCTTTCTTT; cdr3_aa: CASSTGRGTGGAFF
v_call: TRBV4-2; d_call: NA; clone_size: NA; j_call: TRBJ1-1; cdr3_nt: TGTGCCAGCAGCCACGGTCTGGCAGCAAGCACTGAAGCTTTCTTT; cdr3_aa: CASSHGLAASTEAFF
v_call: TRBV19; d_call: NA; clone_size: few; j_call: TRBJ2-3; cdr3_nt: TGTGCCACCGAAGGGAATCCCCGGGGAGGCACAGATACGCAGTATTTT; cdr3_aa: CATEGNPRGGTDTQYF
v_call: TRBV11-2; d_call: NA; clone_size: few; j_call: TRBJ2-3; cdr3_nt: TGTGCCAGCAGCTTAAACGCCAGGGGCACAGATACGCAGTATTTT; cdr3_aa: CASSLNARGTDTQYF
v_call: TRBV7-8; d_call: TRBD1; clone_size: NA; j_call: TRBJ1-1; cdr3_nt: TGTGCCAGCAGCTTAAGAGCCGGGACAGCCCCCACTGAAGCTTTCTTT; cdr3_aa: CASSLRAGTAPTEAFF
v_call: TRBV5-1; d_call: NA; clone_size: NA; j_call: TRBJ2-5; cdr3_nt: TGCGCCAGCAGCTTGTATGGCGGCAACCTACAAGAGACCCAGTACTTC; cdr3_aa: CASSLYGGNLQETQYF
v_call: TRBV28; d_call: TRBD1; clone_size: few; j_call: TRBJ2-7; cdr3_nt: TGTGCCAGCAGACCGGGACAGGGGTCGGCCTACGAGCAGTACTTC; cdr3_aa: CASRPGQGSAYEQYF
v_call: TRBV7-2; d_call: NA; clone_size: few; j_call: TRBJ2-1; cdr3_nt: TGTGCCAGCAGCTTAGAGGGTGCCTCCTACAATGAGCAGTTCTTC; cdr3_aa: CASSLEGASYNEQFF
v_call: TRBV11-2; d_call: NA; clone_size: NA; j_call: TRBJ2-7; cdr3_nt: TGTGCCAGCACCTTGGGCAGCTACGAGCAGTACTTC; cdr3_aa: CASTLGSYEQYF
v_call: TRBV28; d_call: NA; clone_size: NA; j_call: TRBJ2-1; cdr3_nt: TGTGCCAGCAGGGGATTGGGCGGGTTATCGGAAAATGAGCAGTTCTTC; cdr3_aa: CASRGLGGLSENEQFF
v_call: TRBV6-5; d_call: NA; clone_size: few; j_call: TRBJ2-4; cdr3_nt: TGTGCCAGCAGTTACCAAGACTCCCGTGGCAAAAACATTCAGTACTTC; cdr3_aa: CASSYQDSRGKNIQYF
v_call: TRBV7-9; d_call: TRBD2; clone_size: few; j_call: TRBJ2-3; cdr3_nt: TGTGCCAGCAGCGGACTAGCGGAAAGCACAGATACGCAGTATTTT; cdr3_aa: CASSGLAESTDTQYF
v_call: TRBV19; d_call: TRBD2; clone_size: few; j_call: TRBJ2-1; cdr3_nt: TGTGCCAGTAGTATCGGTACTAGCGGGAGCCATGAGCAGTTCTTC; cdr3_aa: CASSIGTSGSHEQFF
v_call: TRBV28; d_call: NA; clone_size: few; j_call: TRBJ1-4; cdr3_nt: TGTGCCAGCAGGAGAAAGAGTAATGAAAAACTGTTTTTT; cdr3_aa: CASRRKSNEKLFF
v_call: TRBV5-5; d_call: TRBD1; clone_size: NA; j_call: TRBJ2-5; cdr3_nt: TGTGCCAGCAGCCCGGGACAGCCCAAGGAGACCCAGTACTTC; cdr3_aa: CASSPGQPKETQYF
v_call: TRBV7-2; d_call: NA; clone_size: NA; j_call: TRBJ1-1; cdr3_nt: TGTGCCAGCAGCTCGAGGGTGGGAACTGAAGCTTTCTTT; cdr3_aa: CASSSRVGTEAFF
v_call: TRBV2; d_call: NA; clone_size: NA; j_call: TRBJ2-7; cdr3_nt: TGTGCCAGCTACCGGGGGGCTGGCGAGCAGTACTTC; cdr3_aa: CASYRGAGEQYF
v_call: TRBV5-4; d_call: NA; clone_size: NA; j_call: TRBJ1-2; cdr3_nt: TGTGCCAGCAGCGGGGGGTCAGGGAACAACTATGGCTACACCTTC; cdr3_aa: CASSGGSGNNYGYTF
v_call: TRBV27; d_call: TRBD1; clone_size: NA; j_call: TRBJ2-5; cdr3_nt: TGTGCCAGCTGCAAGGGGGACAGGTGTAGGGAGACCCAGTACTTC; cdr3_aa: CASCKGDRCRETQYF
v_call: TRBV28; d_call: NA; clone_size: NA; j_call: TRBJ2-1; cdr3_nt: TGTGCCAGCGGGCCGGTGGAGCAGTTCTTC; cdr3_aa: CASGPVEQFF
v_call: TRBV27; d_call: NA; clone_size: NA; j_call: TRBJ1-2; cdr3_nt: TGTGCCAGCAGTTTAGGGGCGGGAGTGTGGGGCTACACCTTC; cdr3_aa: CASSLGAGVWGYTF
v_call: TRBV12-5; d_call: TRBD1; clone_size: NA; j_call: TRBJ2-1; cdr3_nt: TGTGCTAGTGGTTTGGCCGGGACAGGGGCTCTCGGGTTAACGATTGAGCAGTTCTTC; cdr3_aa: CASGLAGTGALGLTIEQFF
v_call: TRBV7-2; d_call: NA; clone_size: NA; j_call: TRBJ2-1; cdr3_nt: TGTGCCAGCAGCTTAGGGGGACTCAGATCAGACAATGAGCAGTTCTTC; cdr3_aa: CASSLGGLRSDNEQFF
v_call: TRBV5-1; d_call: NA; clone_size: few; j_call: TRBJ2-2; cdr3_nt: TGCGCCAGCAGCTTTGCCGGCCACACCGGGGAGCTGTTTTTT; cdr3_aa: CASSFAGHTGELFF
v_call: TRBV29-1; d_call: TRBD1; clone_size: NA; j_call: TRBJ1-2; cdr3_nt: TGCAGCGTTGCCTCTATGCGGGACAGGGGGATCTACACCTTC; cdr3_aa: CSVASMRDRGIYTF
v_call: TRBV7-8; d_call: NA; clone_size: few; j_call: TRBJ1-5; cdr3_nt: TGTGCCAGCAGCTTAGCGCTCCCGGCGCAGCCCCAGCATTTT; cdr3_aa: CASSLALPAQPQHF
v_call: TRBV5-4; d_call: TRBD1; clone_size: NA; j_call: TRBJ2-2; cdr3_nt: TGTGCCAGCAGCTTGCGAACAGGGGTGACGAACACCGGGGAGCTGTTTTTT; cdr3_aa: CASSLRTGVTNTGELFF
v_call: TRBV7-9; d_call: NA; clone_size: NA; j_call: TRBJ2-7; cdr3_nt: TGTGCCAGCAGCTCCCCCACAGGGTTGGAGGAGCAGTACTTC; cdr3_aa: CASSSPTGLEEQYF
v_call: TRBV10-3; d_call: NA; clone_size: NA; j_call: TRBJ2-3; cdr3_nt: TGTGCCATCAGTGATTCGGTAAGAAGCACAGATACGCAGTATTTT; cdr3_aa: CAISDSVRSTDTQYF
v_call: TRBV6-5; d_call: NA; clone_size: NA; j_call: TRBJ2-7; cdr3_nt: TGTGCCAGCAGTTACTCGGCGGGACACTACGAGCAGTACTTC; cdr3_aa: CASSYSAGHYEQYF
v_call: TRBV4-3; d_call: NA; clone_size: few; j_call: TRBJ2-3; cdr3_nt: TGCGCCAGCAGTCTTCAGGTGGGAACGAGGGATACGCAGTATTTT; cdr3_aa: CASSLQVGTRDTQYF
v_call: TRBV7-9; d_call: TRBD2; clone_size: few; j_call: TRBJ2-3; cdr3_nt: TGTGCCAGCAGCTTACAGGTAGCGGGAGCCACAGATACGCAGTATTTT; cdr3_aa: CASSLQVAGATDTQYF
v_call: TRBV2; d_call: NA; clone_size: few; j_call: TRBJ1-1; cdr3_nt: TGTGCCAGCAGGAGGGGAGAGACAGCTTTCTTT; cdr3_aa: CASRRGETAFF